This passage covers 23 T cell receptor beta chains from one sample sequenced in a study of technical replicates of blood from several donors (dated by TCRdb to the late 2010s). The receptor library was made with the immunoSEQ multiplex PCR assay. TCRdb carries this immuneACCESS record with in-frame sequences only. Its versions omit some clonotypes, under half of them owing to an unresolved V gene in the studies checked, with the rest unexplained. Across this sample there are some 66,000 clones, with more than 95% seen only once. Over 0.15% of the sample lies in the top ten. The sequenced material came from T cells isolated from PBMCs. The receptor set was obtained from a human donor in good health.

V and J are TRBV5-6 and TRBJ1-2; D is undetermined. V lost 0 bases and J 7 bases, leaving 10 bases between the germline ends. The CDR3 consists of 13 residues. The germline V gene encodes CDR1 SGHDT and CDR2 YYEEEE. The CDR3 spells CASSLAAGSGYTF. DNA of the CDR3: TGTGCCAGCAGCTTGGCGGCAGGCTCTGGCTACACCTTC.

V is TRBV10-1 and J is TRBJ2-7; 9 bases fit TRBD2. Germline values: CDR1 WNHNN, CDR2 SYGVQD (reference sequence). There are 14 residues in the CDR3. V shed 5 bases and J 2 bases; nucleotides not matched to a gene: 4. CDR3 amino acids: CASSSSGRTYEQYF. The CDR3 DNA sequence: TGCGCCAGCAGTAGTAGCGGGAGAACCTACGAGCAGTACTTC.

This chain links TRBV5-1 with TRBJ2-7; no clear D. CDR1 and CDR2 from the germline V gene are SGHRS and YFSETQ. The germline V and J ends were trimmed by 0 bases and 0 bases, with 10 bases remaining between them. The CDR3 is 15 amino acids. The CDR3 bases are TGCGCCAGCAGCTTGGAGGCGACAAGCTCCTACGAGCAGTACTTC. Its protein is CASSLEATSSYEQYF.

V gene TRBV6-6 combines with J gene TRBJ1-4, with a possible D match to TRBD1 (6 bases). The CDR3 extends over 15 amino acids. Germline V gives CDR1 MNHNY, CDR2 SVGAGI (reference sequence). Trimming pared 6 bases from V and 8 bases from J, leaving 19 bases between. CDR3 DNA sequence: TGTGCCAGCAGCCCCGGCCAGGGGCCGCAGGAAAAACTGTTTTTT. The encoded protein is CASSPGQGPQEKLFF.

The rearrangement links TRBV15 to TRBJ2-5, with 7 bases lining up with TRBD1. The CDR3 is 17 residues long. V lost 6 bases, J lost 0 bases, and 13 bases stayed unmatched. Germline CDR1 reads LNHNV; CDR2 reads YYDKDF (reference sequence). CDR3 sequence: CATSINQGGTYQETQYF. CDR3 bases: TGTGCCACCAGTATAAACCAAGGGGGCACGTACCAAGAGACCCAGTACTTC.

The V call is TRBV5-6, the J call TRBJ1-1; D may be TRBD1 (6 bases). This CDR3 has 18 amino acids. The V end was cut by 4 bases, the J end by 3 bases, with 25 bases between. Germline V gene data show CDR1 as SGHDT and CDR2 as YYEEEE. CDR3 coding DNA: TGTGCCAGCAGCCCACCGACAGGCCAAGGTGATAGGGACACTGAAGCTTTCTTT. It specifies CASSPPTGQGDRDTEAFF.

The chain joins TRBV27 to TRBJ2-1; TRBD2 matches 13 bases. Germline loops: CDR1 MNHEY, CDR2 SMNVEV (reference sequence). The CDR3 spans 19 residues. Germline trimming cut 5 bases from V and 4 bases from J; bases unmatched to any gene: 14. CDR3 protein: CASSPIYGTSGIIYNEQFF. Here the CDR3 DNA reads TGTGCCAGCAGTCCGATATATGGGACTAGCGGGATAATATACAATGAGCAGTTCTTC.

The CDR3 DNA reads as TGTGCCTGGAGTGTTTGGGGACTCCTTTTAGAAAATGAAAAACTGTTTTTT. As protein: CAWSVWGLLLENEKLFF. The chain links TRBV30 to TRBJ1-4; TRBD1 is a possible D gene (5 bases). Germline CDR1 is GTSNPN and CDR2 is SVGIG (reference sequence). The CDR3 sequence is 17 residues long. V was clipped by 0 bases and J by 5 bases, with 19 bases between them.

The chain uses TRBV19 and TRBJ1-4, with TRBD1 matching 10 bases. The J segment lost 0 bases and the V segment lost 6 bases, leaving 10 bases of the junction unmatched. This CDR3 is built from 18 residues. Germline CDR1 and CDR2: LNHDA and SQIVND (reference sequence). The CDR3 bases are TGTGCCAGTAGAGACAGGGGGCCAACCCCTGCAACTAATGAAAAACTGTTTTTT. Protein product: CASRDRGPTPATNEKLFF.

V usage is TRBV11-3 and J usage is TRBJ2-7, with D uncertain. This CDR3 is 14 amino acids long. Germline V gives CDR1 SGHNT, CDR2 YENEEA. The ends were cut back, 0 bases at V and 3 bases at J, with 9 bases in the middle. DNA for the CDR3: TGTGCCAGCAGCTTAGATAGAGCCTTCTACGAGCAGTACTTC. Protein product: CASSLDRAFYEQYF. Using reference TRBV11-3 and TRBJ2-7 for the parts outside the CDR3, the full variable domain is EAGVVQSPRYKIIEKKQPVAFWCNPISGHNTLYWYLQNLGQGPELLIRYENEEAVDDSQLPKDRFSAERLKGVDSTLKIQPAELGDSAVYLCASSLDRAFYEQYFGPGTRLTVT.

V gene TRBV5-1 combines with J gene TRBJ1-1; TRBD1 matches 7 bases. The CDR3 is 14 residues long. Per germline, CDR1 SGHRS and CDR2 YFSETQ. The trim removed 4 bases at V and 0 bases at J, leaving 3 bases unmatched. CDR3 amino acids: CASSIQGVNTEAFF. CDR3 DNA: TGCGCCAGCAGCATTCAGGGGGTGAACACTGAAGCTTTCTTT.

The chain is built from TRBV4-1 and TRBJ2-7, with TRBD1 matching 8 bases. V shed 4 bases, J shed 3 bases, and the junction held 23 bases outside the gene matches. This CDR3 spans 20 amino acids. The V gene's germline CDR1 is MGHRA and CDR2 YSYEKL. The CDR3 DNA reads TGCGCCAGCAGCCCCGGACAGGGACGGACCAAGCTTCCGATTCACTACGAGCAGTACTTC. It codes for CASSPGQGRTKLPIHYEQYF.

The gene calls are TRBV11-3 and TRBJ2-7; TRBD2 might be the D (6 bases). Trimming pared 5 bases from V and 0 bases from J, leaving 11 bases between. This CDR3 contains 14 residues. The V gene's germline CDR1 is SGHNT and CDR2 YENEEA. CDR3: CASSPGTSSYEQYF. CDR3 coding DNA: TGTGCCAGCAGCCCCGGGACTTCCTCCTACGAGCAGTACTTC.

V is TRBV27 and J is TRBJ2-7; 7 bases match TRBD1. Per germline, CDR1 MNHEY and CDR2 SMNVEV (reference sequence). This CDR3 contains 17 residues. V trimming: 5 bases; J trimming: 3 bases; junction bases outside the gene matches: 16. The CDR3 DNA reads TGTGCCAGCAGTAGGGTAACAGGGGCCCCTCGTCTCTACGAGCAGTACTTC. As protein: CASSRVTGAPRLYEQYF.

The gene calls are TRBV6-1 and TRBJ2-1; 8 nucleotides align to TRBD2. Germline V gives CDR1 MNHNS, CDR2 SASEGT. The V and J ends lost 8 bases and 7 bases, in that order; junction bases with no gene match: 4. The CDR3 spans 12 residues. In nucleotides, the CDR3 is TGTGCCAGCTCCCGGGGGGGAAATGAGCAGTTCTTC. Translated: CASSRGGNEQFF.

The chain couples TRBV14 to TRBJ1-1; no firm D call. V was trimmed by 4 bases and J by 0 bases, leaving 15 bases between them. Germline assignment: CDR1 SGHDN and CDR2 FVKESK. The CDR3 has 16 residues. The CDR3 sequence: CASSPLTWILNTEAFF. CDR3 DNA: TGTGCCAGCAGCCCGCTGACATGGATTTTGAACACTGAAGCTTTCTTT.

The chain couples TRBV6-1 to TRBJ2-1; tentative D call: TRBD2 (6 bases). The CDR3 spans 14 residues. The germline CDR1 and CDR2 sequences are MNHNS and SASEGT. The V gene lost 6 bases and the J gene lost 6 bases, with 15 bases spanning the gap. The CDR3 DNA is TGTGCCAGCAGGATTGAGGGAGCGGGCAATGAGCAGTTCTTC. It is translated as CASRIEGAGNEQFF.

The CDR3 region is CSAGASGGGYNEQFF. The CDR3 nucleotides read TGCAGCGCCGGCGCTAGCGGGGGGGGCTACAATGAGCAGTTCTTC. The chain carries TRBV29-1 and TRBJ2-1, with 12 bases fitting TRBD2. Germline trimming cut 7 bases from V and 3 bases from J; bases unmatched to any gene: 7. The CDR3 is 15 amino acids. Germline V CDR1 and CDR2: SQVTM, ANQGSEA.

The genes are TRBV6-6 and TRBJ2-3; TRBD1 is a possible D gene (6 bases). Germline V lookup: CDR1 MNHNY, CDR2 SVGAGI (reference sequence). The CDR3 is 14 amino acids. Trimming shortened V by 5 bases and J by 2 bases, and 11 bases separated the two germline ends. Here the CDR3 DNA reads TGTGCCAGCAGTCAACGGGACACCACAGATACGCAGTATTTT. It translates to CASSQRDTTDTQYF.

The chain uses TRBV7-8 and TRBJ1-5; 7 bases fit TRBD1. CDR3 length: 17 amino acids. CDR1 is SGHVS and CDR2 is FQNEAQ in the germline V gene. The junction had 8 bases not matched to a gene; V was cut back by 1 base and J by 2 bases. The CDR3 spells CASSLELGGWGNQPQHF. The DNA of the CDR3 is TGTGCCAGCAGCTTAGAATTAGGGGGCTGGGGCAATCAGCCCCAGCATTTT.

The CDR3 coding sequence is TGTGCCAGCAGTTTACGGGGGGTTGTCGGGGAGCTGTTTTTT. It yields the protein CASSLRGVVGELFF. The J gene is TRBJ2-2, the V gene TRBV27; 7 nucleotides agree with TRBD2. V was clipped by 2 bases and J by 7 bases; unmatched bases: 4. CDR3 length: 14 residues. Germline CDR1 and CDR2: MNHEY and SMNVEV (reference sequence).

This chain uses TRBV5-8 with TRBJ1-6, with 8 bases identical to TRBD1. This CDR3 spans 16 amino acids. After removal of 3 bases from V and 9 bases from J, the junction contained 11 bases not matched to a gene. Germline CDR1 and CDR2: SGHTS and YDEGEE. The CDR3: CASSWTGTSRGSPLHF. The CDR3 DNA reads as TGTGCCAGCAGCTGGACAGGGACATCCCGGGGTTCACCCCTCCACTTT.

The rearrangement joins TRBV30 to TRBJ1-1; maybe TRBD1 (5 bases). The CDR3 extends over 13 amino acids. Germline V gene sequence: CDR1 GTSNPN, CDR2 SVGIG (reference sequence). Trimming shortened V by 3 bases and J by 0 bases, and 8 bases separated the two germline ends. The CDR3 nucleotides read TGTGCCTGGAGAAGGGGAATGAACACTGAAGCTTTCTTT. Translated: CAWRRGMNTEAFF.